This T cell receptor beta chain was captured by sequencing in a study of CD8+ T cells in alopecia areata. In the study overall: In an open-label trial, patients got 5 to 10 mg tofacitinib twice daily.

Treatment given: oral pan-JAK inhibitor, 5-10 mg twice daily. T lymphocytes (CD4+ and CD8+) were sorted from PBMCs. Study findings and constraints: Clonality in lesional scalp, especially alopecia totalis/universalis, exceeded that of normal scalp. Tofacitinib yielded significantly lower scalp clonality and fewer expanded CD8+ clones among the top 100.

Comments on this clone: The antigen is not known. A junction end diverges from the germline sequence, so it may reflect a read error.

RNA extraction was followed by reverse transcription into cDNA, which acted as the sequencing template. The protocol was immunoSEQ multiplex PCR, while the TCRdb copy is restricted to in-frame clones and leaves out a portion. Of about 210,000 clones detected, roughly 40% appear once; the ten largest clones hold around 2.8%. Per germline, CDR1 SEHNR and CDR2 FQNEAQ (reference sequence). The CDR3 is 13 residues long. This clonotype was obtained from a human donor with alopecia areata. The V gene is TRBV7-9, the J gene TRBJ2-5, with D perhaps TRBD1 or TRBD2 (5 bases each). Sequenced material: CD4+ T cells sorted from blood, taken at approximately week 39, from a patient treated with tofacitinib. The CDR3 here is CASSLRGAGGRHF. CDR3 coding DNA: TGTGCCAGCAGCCTCCGGGGCGCTGGCGGCCGGCACTTC.